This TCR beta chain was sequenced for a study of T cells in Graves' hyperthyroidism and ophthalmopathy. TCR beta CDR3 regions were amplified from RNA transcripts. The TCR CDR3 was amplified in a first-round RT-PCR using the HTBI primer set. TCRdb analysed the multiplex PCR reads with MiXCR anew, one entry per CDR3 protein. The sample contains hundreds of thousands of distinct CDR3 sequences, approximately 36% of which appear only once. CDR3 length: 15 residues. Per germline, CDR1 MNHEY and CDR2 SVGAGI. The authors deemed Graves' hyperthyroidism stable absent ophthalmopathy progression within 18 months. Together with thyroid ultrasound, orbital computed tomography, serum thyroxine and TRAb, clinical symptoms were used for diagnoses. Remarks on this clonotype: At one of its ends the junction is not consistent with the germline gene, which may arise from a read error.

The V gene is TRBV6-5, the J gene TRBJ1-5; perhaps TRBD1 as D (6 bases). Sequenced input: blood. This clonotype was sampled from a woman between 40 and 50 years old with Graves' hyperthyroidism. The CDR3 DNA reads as TGTGCCATCAGTTACAGGCAGGGGCCTGAACAGCCCCAGCATTTT. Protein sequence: CAISYRQGPEQPQHF.